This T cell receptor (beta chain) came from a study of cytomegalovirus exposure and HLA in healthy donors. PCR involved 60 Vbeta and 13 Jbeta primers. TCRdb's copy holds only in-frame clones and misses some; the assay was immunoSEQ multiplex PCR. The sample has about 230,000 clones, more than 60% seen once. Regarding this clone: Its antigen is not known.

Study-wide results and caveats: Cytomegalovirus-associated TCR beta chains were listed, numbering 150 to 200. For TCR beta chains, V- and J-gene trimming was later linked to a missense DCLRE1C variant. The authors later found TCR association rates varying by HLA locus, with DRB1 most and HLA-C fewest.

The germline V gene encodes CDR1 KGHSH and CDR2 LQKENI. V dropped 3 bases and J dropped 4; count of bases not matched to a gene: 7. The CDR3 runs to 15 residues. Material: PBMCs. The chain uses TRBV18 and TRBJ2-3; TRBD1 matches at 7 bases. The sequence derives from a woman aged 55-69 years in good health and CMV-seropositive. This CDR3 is CASSPRQGFADTQYF. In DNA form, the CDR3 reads TGTGCCAGCTCACCGCGACAGGGATTCGCAGATACGCAGTATTTT.